This record concerns one T cell receptor (beta chain) sequence. The data originate from a study of PD-1 blockade in mismatch repair-deficient tumors. Germline-derived CDR1 and CDR2 are ENHRY and SYGVKD. V trimming: 0 bases; J trimming: 4 bases; junction bases outside the gene matches: 16. This CDR3 spans 19 amino acids. All patients were mismatch repair deficient, assessed by either PCR or immunohistochemistry. A few pembrolizumab responders had their TCRs sequenced. Produced via immunoSEQ multiplex PCR; TCRdb's table is partial and in-frame only. Altogether under 75,000 clones are present, approximately 88% being singletons, with the ten largest covering 11% to 15%.

This material consisted of peripheral blood, taken 52 weeks after starting pembrolizumab. The genes are TRBV10-3 and TRBJ2-7; 9 positions match TRBD1. The TCR originated in an adult with mismatch repair-deficient cancer. The DNA for the CDR3 is TGTGCCATCAGTGAGTCAATATTAATAGGGGACAGGGAAAGGTACGAGCAGTACTTC. This codes for CAISESILIGDRERYEQYF.